The present T cell receptor beta chain was sequenced within a study of blood T cell repertoires in COVID-19. The CDR3 has 14 residues. The germline V gene has CDR1 LNHDA and CDR2 SQIVND (reference sequence). V was shortened by 6 bases and J by 0 bases, with 11 bases between the two germline ends. Method: immunoSEQ multiplex PCR; TCRdb's copy keeps in-frame clones and lacks some. The repertoire holds 200,000 to 300,000 clones, roughly 88% seen once, with 2% to 2.5% in the top ten. The sequencing sample was made of peripheral blood. The rearrangement links TRBV19 to TRBJ1-1; a weak D match, TRBD1 (5 bases). The receptor was isolated from a man aged 40-49 years who had recovered from COVID-19. The chain's CDR3 is CASSRVFMNTEAFF. The CDR3 DNA follows: TGTGCCAGTAGCAGGGTATTCATGAACACTGAAGCTTTCTTT. The whole variable domain, remainder taken from reference TRBV19 and TRBJ1-1, is DGGITQSPKYLFRKEGQNVTLSCEQNLNHDAMYWYRQDPGQGLRLIYYSQIVNDFQKGDIAEGYSVSREKKESFPLTVTSAQKNPTAFYLCASSRVFMNTEAFFGQGTRLTVV.